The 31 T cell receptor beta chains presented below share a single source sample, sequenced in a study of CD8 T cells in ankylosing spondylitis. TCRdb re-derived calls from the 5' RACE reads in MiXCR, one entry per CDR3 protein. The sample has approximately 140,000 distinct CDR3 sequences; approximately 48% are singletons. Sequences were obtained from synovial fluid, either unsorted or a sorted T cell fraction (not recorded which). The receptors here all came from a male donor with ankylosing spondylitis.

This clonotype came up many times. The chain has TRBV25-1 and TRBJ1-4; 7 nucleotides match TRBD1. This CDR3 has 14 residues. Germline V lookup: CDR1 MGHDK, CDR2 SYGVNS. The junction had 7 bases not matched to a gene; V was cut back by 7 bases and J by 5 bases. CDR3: CASTTGTENEKLFF. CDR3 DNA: TGTGCCAGCACCACCGGGACAGAGAATGAAAAACTGTTTTTT.

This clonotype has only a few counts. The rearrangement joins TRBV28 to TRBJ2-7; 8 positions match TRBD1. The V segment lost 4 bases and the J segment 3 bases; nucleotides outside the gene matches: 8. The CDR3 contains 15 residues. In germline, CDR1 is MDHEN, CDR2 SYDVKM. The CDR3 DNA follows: TGTGCCAGCAGTTCTCCGGGACAGGCTGGCTACGAGCAGTACTTC. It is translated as CASSSPGQAGYEQYF.

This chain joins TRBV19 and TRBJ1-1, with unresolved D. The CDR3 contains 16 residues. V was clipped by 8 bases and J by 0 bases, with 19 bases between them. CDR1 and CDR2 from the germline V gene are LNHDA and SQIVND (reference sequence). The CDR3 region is CASAFEYSKLNTEAFF. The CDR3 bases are TGTGCCAGTGCATTCGAATACAGTAAACTGAACACTGAAGCTTTCTTT.

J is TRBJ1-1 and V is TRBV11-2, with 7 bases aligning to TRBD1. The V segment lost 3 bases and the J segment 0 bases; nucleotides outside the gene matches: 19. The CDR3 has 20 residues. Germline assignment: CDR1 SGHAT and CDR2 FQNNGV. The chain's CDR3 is CASSFGEGQPGQRMNTEAFF. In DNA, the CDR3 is TGTGCCAGCAGCTTCGGGGAAGGACAACCGGGACAGAGGATGAACACTGAAGCTTTCTTT.

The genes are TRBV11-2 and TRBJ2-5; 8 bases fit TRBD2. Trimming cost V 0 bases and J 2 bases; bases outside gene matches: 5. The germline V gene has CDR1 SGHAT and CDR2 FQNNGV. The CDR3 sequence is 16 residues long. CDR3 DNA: TGTGCCAGCAGCTTAGATACTAGCGGCTCTCAAGAGACCCAGTACTTC. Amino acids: CASSLDTSGSQETQYF.

As DNA, the CDR3 is TGTGCCACCAGCAGAGGGAGCGGGAGCGCCTACGAGCAGTACTTC. The encoded protein is CATSRGSGSAYEQYF. The V and J genes are TRBV15 and TRBJ2-7; TRBD2 matches 8 bases. The germline gives CDR1 LNHNV, CDR2 YYDKDF (reference sequence). There are 15 residues in the CDR3. The J segment lost 2 bases and the V segment lost 1 base, leaving 4 bases of the junction unmatched.

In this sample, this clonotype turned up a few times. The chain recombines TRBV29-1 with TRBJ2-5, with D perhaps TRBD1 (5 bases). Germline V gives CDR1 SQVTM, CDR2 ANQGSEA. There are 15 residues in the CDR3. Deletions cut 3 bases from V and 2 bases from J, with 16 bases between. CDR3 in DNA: TGCAGCGTTGACCTTAACGCTTACAGGCAAGAGACCCAGTACTTC. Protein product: CSVDLNAYRQETQYF. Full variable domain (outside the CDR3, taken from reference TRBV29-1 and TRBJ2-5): SAVISQKPSRDICQRGTSLTIQCQVDSQVTMMFWYRQQPGQSLTLIATANQGSEATYESGFVIDKFPISRPNLTFSTLTVSNMSPEDSSIYLCSVDLNAYRQETQYFGPGTRLLVL.

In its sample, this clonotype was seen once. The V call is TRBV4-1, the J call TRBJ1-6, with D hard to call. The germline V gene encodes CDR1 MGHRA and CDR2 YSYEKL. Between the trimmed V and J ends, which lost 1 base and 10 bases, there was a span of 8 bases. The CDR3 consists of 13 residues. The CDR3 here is CASSQGAQSPLHF. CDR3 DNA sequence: TGCGCCAGCAGCCAAGGGGCACAATCACCCCTCCACTTT.

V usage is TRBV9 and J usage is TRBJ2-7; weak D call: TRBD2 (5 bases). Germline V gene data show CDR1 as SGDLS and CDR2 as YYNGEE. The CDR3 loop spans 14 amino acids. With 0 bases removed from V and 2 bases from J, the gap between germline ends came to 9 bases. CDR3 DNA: TGTGCCAGCAGCGTAGCAGGACTGCCCTACGAGCAGTACTTC. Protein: CASSVAGLPYEQYF.

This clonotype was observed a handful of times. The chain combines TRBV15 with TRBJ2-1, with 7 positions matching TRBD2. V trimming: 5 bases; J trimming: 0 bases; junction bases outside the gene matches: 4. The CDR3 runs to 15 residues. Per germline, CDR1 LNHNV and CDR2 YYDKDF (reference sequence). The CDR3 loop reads CATSETGGSYNEQFF. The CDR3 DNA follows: TGTGCCACCAGCGAGACGGGGGGCTCCTACAATGAGCAGTTCTTC.

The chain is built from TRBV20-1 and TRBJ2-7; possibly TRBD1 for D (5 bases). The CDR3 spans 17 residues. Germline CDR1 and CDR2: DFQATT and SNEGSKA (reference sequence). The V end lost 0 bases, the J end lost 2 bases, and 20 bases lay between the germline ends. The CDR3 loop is CSARDSRTRVFPYEQYF. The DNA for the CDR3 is TGCAGTGCTAGAGATTCCCGGACCAGGGTCTTCCCCTACGAGCAGTACTTC.

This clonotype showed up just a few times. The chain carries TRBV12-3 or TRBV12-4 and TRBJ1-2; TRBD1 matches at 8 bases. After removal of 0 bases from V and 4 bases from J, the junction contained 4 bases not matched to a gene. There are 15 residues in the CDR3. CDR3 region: CASSLAAGGFYGYTF. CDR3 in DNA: TGTGCCAGCAGTTTAGCGGCAGGGGGCTTCTATGGCTACACCTTC.

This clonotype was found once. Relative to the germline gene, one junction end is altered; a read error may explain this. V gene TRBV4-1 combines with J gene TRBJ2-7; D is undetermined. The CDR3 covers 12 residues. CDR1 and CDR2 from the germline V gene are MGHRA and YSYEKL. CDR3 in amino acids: CASNQDPGEQYF. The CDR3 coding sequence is TGCGCCAGCAACCAAGATCCCGGCGAGCAGTACTTC.

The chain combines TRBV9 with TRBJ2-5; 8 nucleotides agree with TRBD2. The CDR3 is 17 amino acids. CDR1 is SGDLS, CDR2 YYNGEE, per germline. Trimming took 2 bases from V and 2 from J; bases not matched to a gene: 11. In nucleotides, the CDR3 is TGTGCCAGCAGCGTCTACCCCGGGACTAGTTTTCAAGAGACCCAGTACTTC. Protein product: CASSVYPGTSFQETQYF.

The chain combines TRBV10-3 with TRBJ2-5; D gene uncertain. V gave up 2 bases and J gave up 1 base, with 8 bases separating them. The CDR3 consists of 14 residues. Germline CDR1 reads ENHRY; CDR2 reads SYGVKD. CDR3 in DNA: TGTGCCATCAGTGAGGAGAACGCCCAAGAGACCCAGTACTTC. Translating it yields CAISEENAQETQYF.

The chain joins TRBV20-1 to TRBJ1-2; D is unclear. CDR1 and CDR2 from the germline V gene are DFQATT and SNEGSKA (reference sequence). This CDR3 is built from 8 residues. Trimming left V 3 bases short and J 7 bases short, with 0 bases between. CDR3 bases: TGCAGTGCTAGTGGCTACACCTTC. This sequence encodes CSASGYTF.

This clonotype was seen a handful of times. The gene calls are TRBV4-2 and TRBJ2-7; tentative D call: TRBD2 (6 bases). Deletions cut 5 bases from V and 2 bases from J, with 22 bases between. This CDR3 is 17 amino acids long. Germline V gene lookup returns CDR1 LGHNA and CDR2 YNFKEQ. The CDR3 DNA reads TGTGCCAGCAGCTCTAAGAAAGTGGGGGGTACCACCTACGAGCAGTACTTC. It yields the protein CASSSKKVGGTTYEQYF.

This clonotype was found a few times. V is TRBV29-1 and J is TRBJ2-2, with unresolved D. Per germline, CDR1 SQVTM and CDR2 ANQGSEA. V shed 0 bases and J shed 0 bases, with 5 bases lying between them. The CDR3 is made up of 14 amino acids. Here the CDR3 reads CSVEDTSNTGELFF. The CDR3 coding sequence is TGCAGCGTTGAAGACACCTCGAACACCGGGGAGCTGTTTTTT.

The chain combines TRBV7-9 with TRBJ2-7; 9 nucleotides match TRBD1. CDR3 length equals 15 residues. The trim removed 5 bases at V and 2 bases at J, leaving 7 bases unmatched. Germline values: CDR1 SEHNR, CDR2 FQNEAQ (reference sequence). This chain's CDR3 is CASSLNRGPPYEQYF. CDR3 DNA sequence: TGTGCCAGCAGCCTTAACAGGGGGCCTCCCTACGAGCAGTACTTC. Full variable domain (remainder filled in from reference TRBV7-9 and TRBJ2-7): DTGVSQNPRHKITKRGQNVTFRCDPISEHNRLYWYRQTLGQGPEFLTYFQNEAQLEKSRLLSDRFSAERPKGSFSTLEIQRTEQGDSAMYLCASSLNRGPPYEQYFGPGTRLTVT.

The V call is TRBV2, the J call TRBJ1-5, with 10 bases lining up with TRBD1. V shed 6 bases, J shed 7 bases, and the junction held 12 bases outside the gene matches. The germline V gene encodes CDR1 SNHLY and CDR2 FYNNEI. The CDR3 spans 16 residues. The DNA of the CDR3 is TGTGCCAGCAGGAGGAGCGCGTGGGACAGGGGACAGCCCCAGCATTTT. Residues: CASRRSAWDRGQPQHF.

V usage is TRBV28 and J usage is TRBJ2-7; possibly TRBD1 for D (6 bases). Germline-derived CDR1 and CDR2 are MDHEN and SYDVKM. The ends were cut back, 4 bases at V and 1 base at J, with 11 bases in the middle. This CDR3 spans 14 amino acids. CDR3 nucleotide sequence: TGTGCCAGCAGTTATTGGGGGCAGTCCTACGAGCAGTACTTC. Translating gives CASSYWGQSYEQYF.

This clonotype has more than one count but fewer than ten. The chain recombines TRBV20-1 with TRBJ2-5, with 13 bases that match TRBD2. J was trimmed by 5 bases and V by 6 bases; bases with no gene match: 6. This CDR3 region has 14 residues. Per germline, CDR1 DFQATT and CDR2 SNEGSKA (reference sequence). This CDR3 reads CSAGTSGTGETQYF. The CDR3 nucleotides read TGCAGTGCCGGGACTAGCGGGACTGGGGAGACCCAGTACTTC.

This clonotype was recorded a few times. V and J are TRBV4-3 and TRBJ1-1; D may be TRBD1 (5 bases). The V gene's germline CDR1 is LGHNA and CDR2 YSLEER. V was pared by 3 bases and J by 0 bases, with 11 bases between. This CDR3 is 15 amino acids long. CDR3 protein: CASSQGVTVNTEAFF. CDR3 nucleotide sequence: TGCGCCAGCAGCCAGGGGGTGACAGTGAACACTGAAGCTTTCTTT.

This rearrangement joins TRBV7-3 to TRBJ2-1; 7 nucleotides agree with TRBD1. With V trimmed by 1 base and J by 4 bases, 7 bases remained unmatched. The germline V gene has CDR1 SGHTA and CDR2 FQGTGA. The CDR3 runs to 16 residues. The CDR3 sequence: CASSLKGDSRYNEQFF. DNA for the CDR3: TGTGCCAGCAGCTTAAAAGGGGACAGCCGATACAATGAGCAGTTCTTC.

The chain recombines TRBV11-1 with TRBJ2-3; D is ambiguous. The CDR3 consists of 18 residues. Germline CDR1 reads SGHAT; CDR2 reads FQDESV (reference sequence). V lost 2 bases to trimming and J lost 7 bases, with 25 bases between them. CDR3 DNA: TGTGCCAGCAGCTTAACGTTAAGGGTCGAGCTGTTACCTTATACGCAGTATTTT. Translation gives CASSLTLRVELLPYTQYF.

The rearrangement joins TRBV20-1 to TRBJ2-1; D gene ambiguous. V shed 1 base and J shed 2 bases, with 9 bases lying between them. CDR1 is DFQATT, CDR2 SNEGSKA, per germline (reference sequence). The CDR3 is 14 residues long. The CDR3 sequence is CSARAWSPYNEQFF. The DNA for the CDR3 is TGCAGTGCTAGAGCTTGGAGCCCCTACAATGAGCAGTTCTTC.

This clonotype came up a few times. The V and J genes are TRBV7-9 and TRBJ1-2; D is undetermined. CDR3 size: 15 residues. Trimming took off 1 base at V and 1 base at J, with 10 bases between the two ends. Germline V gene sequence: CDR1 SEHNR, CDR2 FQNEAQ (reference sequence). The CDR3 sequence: CASSLGDALNYGYTF. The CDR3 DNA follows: TGTGCCAGCAGCTTAGGGGATGCTCTTAACTATGGCTACACCTTC.

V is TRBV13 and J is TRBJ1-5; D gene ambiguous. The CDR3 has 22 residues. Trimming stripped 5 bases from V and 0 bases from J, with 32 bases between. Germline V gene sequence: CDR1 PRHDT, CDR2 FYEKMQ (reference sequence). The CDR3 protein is CASSLPLGNSGPEYYSNQPQHF. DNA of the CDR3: TGTGCCAGCAGCCTCCCCTTGGGGAATTCAGGCCCGGAGTACTATAGCAATCAGCCCCAGCATTTT. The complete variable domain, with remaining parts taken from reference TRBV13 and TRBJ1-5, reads AAGVIQSPRHLIKEKRETATLKCYPIPRHDTVYWYQQGPGQDPQFLISFYEKMQSDKGSIPDRFSAQQFSDYHSELNMSSLELGDSALYFCASSLPLGNSGPEYYSNQPQHFGDGTRLSIL.

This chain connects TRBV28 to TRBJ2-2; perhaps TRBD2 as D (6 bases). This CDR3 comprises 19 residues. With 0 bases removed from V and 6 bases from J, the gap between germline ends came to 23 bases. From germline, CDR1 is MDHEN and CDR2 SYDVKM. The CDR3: CASSLCIAGGWHQSGELFF. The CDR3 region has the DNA TGTGCCAGCAGTTTATGCATCGCCGGGGGTTGGCATCAGTCCGGGGAGCTGTTTTTT.

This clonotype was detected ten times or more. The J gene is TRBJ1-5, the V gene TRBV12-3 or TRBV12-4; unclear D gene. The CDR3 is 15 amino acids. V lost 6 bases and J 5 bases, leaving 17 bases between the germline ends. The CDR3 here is CASSHGSRRDQPQHF. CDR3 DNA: TGTGCCAGCAGCCATGGGTCGAGGCGGGATCAGCCCCAGCATTTT.

Written as DNA, the CDR3 is TGTGCCAGCAGTTTACTGGTAACTCTGAACACCGGGGAGCTGTTTTTT. Protein sequence: CASSLLVTLNTGELFF. The gene calls are TRBV27 and TRBJ2-2, with D unresolved. With 2 bases removed from V and 1 base from J, the gap between germline ends came to 11 bases. The CDR3 sequence is 16 residues long. The V gene's germline CDR1 is MNHEY and CDR2 SMNVEV (reference sequence).